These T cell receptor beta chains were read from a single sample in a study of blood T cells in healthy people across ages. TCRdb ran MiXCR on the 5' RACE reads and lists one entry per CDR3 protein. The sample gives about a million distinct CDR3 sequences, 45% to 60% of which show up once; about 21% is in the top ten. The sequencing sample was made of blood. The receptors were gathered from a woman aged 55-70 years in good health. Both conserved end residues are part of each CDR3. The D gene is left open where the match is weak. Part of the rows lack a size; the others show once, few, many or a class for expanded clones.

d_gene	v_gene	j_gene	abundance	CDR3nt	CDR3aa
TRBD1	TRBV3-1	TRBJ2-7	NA	TGTGCCAGCAGCCAGGCCGGGACAGCAGTCGGCGAGCAGTACTTC	CASSQAGTAVGEQYF
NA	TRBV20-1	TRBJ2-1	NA	TGCAGTGCTAGCCGGGACTGGTCCTACAATGAGCAGTTCTTC	CSASRDWSYNEQFF
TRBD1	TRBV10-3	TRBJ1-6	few	TGTGCCATCAGTGAGATGGGGGGGGACAGCTCCTATAATTCACCCCTCCACTTT	CAISEMGGDSSYNSPLHF
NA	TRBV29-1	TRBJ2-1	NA	TGCAGCGTTGAGGAGGGTCATAATGAGCAGTTCTTC	CSVEEGHNEQFF
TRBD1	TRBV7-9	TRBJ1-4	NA	TGTGCCAGCAGCTTTGGGACAGGGAATGAAAAACTGTTTTTT	CASSFGTGNEKLFF
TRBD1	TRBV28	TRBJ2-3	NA	TGTGCCAGCAGTTTAACTGACAGGGAGTCAGATACGCAGTATTTT	CASSLTDRESDTQYF
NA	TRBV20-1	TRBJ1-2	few	TGCAGTGCTGTGTCCCGGGACATTAAACGGGGCTACACCTTC	CSAVSRDIKRGYTF
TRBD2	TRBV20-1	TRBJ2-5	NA	TGCAGTGGCCAGCCGTCAGTGGCGGGAGTTCGGGGGACCCAGTACTTC	CSGQPSVAGVRGTQYF
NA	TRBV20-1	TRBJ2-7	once	TGCAGTGCTAGAGATCCCAGGCAGGGGAACGAGCAGTACTTC	CSARDPRQGNEQYF
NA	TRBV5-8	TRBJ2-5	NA	TGTGCCAGCAGCTTGGGACAGCCGGTGTACCAAGAGACCCAGTACTTC	CASSLGQPVYQETQYF
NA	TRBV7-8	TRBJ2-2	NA	TGTGCCAGCAGCAAAAATACCGGCGTGGAGCTGTTTTTT	CASSKNTGVELFF
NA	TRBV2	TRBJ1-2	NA	TGTGCCAGCAGTTTGCGACCCGACCTAAGGTTGGGCTACACCTTC	CASSLRPDLRLGYTF
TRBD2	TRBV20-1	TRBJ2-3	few	TGCAGTGCTAGAGATTGGAGGACTAGCGGCACAGATACGCAGTATTTT	CSARDWRTSGTDTQYF
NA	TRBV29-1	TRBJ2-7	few	TGCAGCGTTGCGGCTGGAAGGACTTGGAACTCCTACGAGCAGTACTTC	CSVAAGRTWNSYEQYF
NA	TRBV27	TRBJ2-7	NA	TGTGCCAGCAGTTTATTTAGGAACTCCTACGAGCAGTACTTC	CASSLFRNSYEQYF
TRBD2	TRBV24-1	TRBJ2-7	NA	TGTGCCACCAGTGATCGGACTAGCACCTACGAGCAGTACTTC	CATSDRTSTYEQYF
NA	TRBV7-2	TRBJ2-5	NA	TGTGCCAGCAGCTTATACGTCTTCAGTCTACAAGAGACCCAGTACTTC	CASSLYVFSLQETQYF
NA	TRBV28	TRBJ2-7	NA	TGTGCCAGCAAATGGGACACGGATTACGAGCAGTACTTC	CASKWDTDYEQYF
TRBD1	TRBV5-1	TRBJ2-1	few	TGCGCCAGCAGCCCAGGGGACAGGGGTTTGCAGTTCTTC	CASSPGDRGLQFF
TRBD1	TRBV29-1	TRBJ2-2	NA	TGCAGCGTTGTCAGGGGGCCCGGGGAGCTGTTTTTT	CSVVRGPGELFF
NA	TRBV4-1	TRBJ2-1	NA	TGCGCCAGCAGCCAAGATCAGCAGGTCTCCCGTCCTGAGCAGTTCTTC	CASSQDQQVSRPEQFF
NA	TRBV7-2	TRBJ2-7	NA	TGTGCCAGCAGCTTAGGGCTATCGAGATACAATGAGCAGTACTTC	CASSLGLSRYNEQYF
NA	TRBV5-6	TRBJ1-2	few	TGTGCCAGCAGCTTGGTGTTTGGCAGAGACTATGGCTACACCTTC	CASSLVFGRDYGYTF
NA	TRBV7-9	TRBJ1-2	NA	TGTGCCAGCAGCAGAGAGCCGGACACCGGCTACACCTTC	CASSREPDTGYTF
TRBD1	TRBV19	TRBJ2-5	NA	TGTGCCAGTAGTATCGGGACAGGGCGTTTGGTAGAGACCCAGTACTTC	CASSIGTGRLVETQYF
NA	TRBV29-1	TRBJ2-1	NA	TGCAGCGTTTTTTCCGGGTGGGACTACAATGAGCAGTTCTTC	CSVFSGWDYNEQFF
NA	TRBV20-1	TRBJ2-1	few	TGCAGTGCTAGGCCCTACAATGAGCAGTTCTTC	CSARPYNEQFF
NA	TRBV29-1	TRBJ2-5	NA	TGCAGCGTTGAAGTCAGCGGGCGAGAGACCCAGTACTTC	CSVEVSGRETQYF
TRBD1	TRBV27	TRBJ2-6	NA	TGTGCCAGCCCCCAGTTTCGACAGGGGAAGTCTGGGGCCAACGTCCTGACTTTC	CASPQFRQGKSGANVLTF
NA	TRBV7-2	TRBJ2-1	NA	TGTGCCAGCAGCCCCCCCACGGCTAGTGGGCAGTTCTTC	CASSPPTASGQFF
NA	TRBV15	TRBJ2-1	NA	TGTGCCACCAGCAACTTCCGGGACTCATTAAATGAGCAGTTCTTC	CATSNFRDSLNEQFF
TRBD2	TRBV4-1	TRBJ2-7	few	TGCGCCAGCAGCCAAGCTGTGCTCACTAGCGGCTACGAGCAGTACTTC	CASSQAVLTSGYEQYF
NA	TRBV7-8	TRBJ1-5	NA	TGTGCCAGCAGCTTAACGGGACAACCCTTTTCCGATCAGCCCCAGCATTTT	CASSLTGQPFSDQPQHF
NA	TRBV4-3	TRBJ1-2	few	TGCGCCAGCAGCCAAGAGTGGGGGGCGGGAGGCTACACCTTC	CASSQEWGAGGYTF
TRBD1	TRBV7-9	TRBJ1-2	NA	TGTGCCATCCGACGGATCGGGACAGAAGCTAACTATGGCTACACCTTC	CAIRRIGTEANYGYTF
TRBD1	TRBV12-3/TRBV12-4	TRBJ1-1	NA	TGTGCCAGCAGTACCGGGGACAGGGGGAGATACACTGAAGCTTTCTTT	CASSTGDRGRYTEAFF
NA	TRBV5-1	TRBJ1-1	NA	TGCGCCAGCGGGCTTGGGTCGAACACTGAAGCTTTCTTT	CASGLGSNTEAFF
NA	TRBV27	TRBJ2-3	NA	TGTGCCAGCTCATCGGGGATCGCAGATACGCAGTATTTT	CASSSGIADTQYF
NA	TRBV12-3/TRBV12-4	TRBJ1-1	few	TGTGCCAGCAGTTTAGTAGGGGCGGAGACTGAAGCTTTCTTT	CASSLVGAETEAFF
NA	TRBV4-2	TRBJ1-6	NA	TGTGCCAGCAGCCAAGAAAAGGGAGTGAGCTCACCCCTCCACTTT	CASSQEKGVSSPLHF
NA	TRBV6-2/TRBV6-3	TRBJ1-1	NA	TGTGCCAGCAGGGACGTCGCTGAAGCTTTCTTT	CASRDVAEAFF
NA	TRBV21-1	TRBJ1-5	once	TGTGCCAGCAGCAAAAAAACGAAGGGGGGTGGTCAGCCCCAGCATTTT	CASSKKTKGGGQPQHF
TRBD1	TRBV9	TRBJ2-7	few	TGTGCCAGCAGCGTGGGACAGAGTCCCTACGAGCAGTACTTC	CASSVGQSPYEQYF
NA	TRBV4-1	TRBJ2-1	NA	TGCGCCAGCAGCCAAGAAAAAACCCTCCACAATGAGCAGTTCTTC	CASSQEKTLHNEQFF